These 2 T cell receptor beta chains were sequenced from one sample in a study of regulatory T cells in long-lasting Graves disease. The time point is: newly diagnosed GD, antithyroid drugs for less than 3 months. PBMC RNA served as the TCR library source. Both iRepertoire HTBI primers and Arm-PCR of CDR3 regions were used to build the TCR beta libraries. Using its own MiXCR run on the multiplex PCR reads, TCRdb lists one record per CDR3 protein. The sample lists fewer than 500,000 distinct CDR3 sequences, 15% to 20% occurring once. This sample also belongs to another study, concerning T cells in Graves' hyperthyroidism and ophthalmopathy.

Sequencing used peripheral blood mononuclear cells (PBMCs), obtained at new diagnosis, from a patient treated with antithyroid drugs. The origin of the receptors is a middle-aged man with Graves disease.

This clonotype was picked up a small number of times. A much larger clonotype is one base distant, so this may be a read error. The chain links TRBV3-1 to TRBJ2-7, with 8 positions matching TRBD2. Germline values: CDR1 LGHDT, CDR2 YNNKEL (reference sequence). The ends lost 2 bases at V and 7 bases at J; junction bases unmatched: 7. This CDR3 spans 14 amino acids. CDR3: CASSQPRGGDEQYF. The CDR3 DNA sequence: TGTGCCAGCAGCCAACCCCGGGGGGGCGATGAGCAGTACTTC.

The chain couples TRBV12-5 to TRBJ1-1; D call uncertain. Germline V gene sequence: CDR1 LGHNT, CDR2 FRNRAP. With 3 bases removed from V and 5 bases from J, the gap between germline ends came to 16 bases. CDR3 size: 15 residues. CDR3 sequence: CASGFFLPGRTEAFF. The CDR3 DNA reads TGTGCTAGTGGTTTTTTCCTGCCCGGTAGGACTGAAGCTTTCTTT.